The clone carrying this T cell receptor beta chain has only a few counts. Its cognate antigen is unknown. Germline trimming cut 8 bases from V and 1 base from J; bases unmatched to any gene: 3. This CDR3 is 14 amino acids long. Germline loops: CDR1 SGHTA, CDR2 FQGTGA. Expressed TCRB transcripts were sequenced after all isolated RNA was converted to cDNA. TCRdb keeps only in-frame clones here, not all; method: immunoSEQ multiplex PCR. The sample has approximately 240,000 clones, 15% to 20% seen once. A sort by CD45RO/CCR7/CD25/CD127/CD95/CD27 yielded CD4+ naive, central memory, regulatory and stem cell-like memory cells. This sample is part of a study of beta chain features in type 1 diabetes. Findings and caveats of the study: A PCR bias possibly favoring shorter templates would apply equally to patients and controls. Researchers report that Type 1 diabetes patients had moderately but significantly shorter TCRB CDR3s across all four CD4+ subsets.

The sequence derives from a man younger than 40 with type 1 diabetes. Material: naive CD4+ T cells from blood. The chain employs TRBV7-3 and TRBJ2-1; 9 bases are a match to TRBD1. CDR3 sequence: CASGTGTSYNEQFF. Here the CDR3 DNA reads TGTGCCAGCGGGACAGGGACATCCTACAATGAGCAGTTCTTC.